This TCR beta chain was retrieved from a study of T cell repertoires in cytomegalovirus infection. Overall study: Both CMV infection and a matching HLA type were indicated by public TCR beta signatures. Study-wide findings and caveats: In two of eight donors, the top clonotype was HLA-C-restricted CMV-specific.

There are a few counts of this clonotype. Its antigen is unidentified. TCRdb analysed the reads with MiXCR anew, one entry per CDR3 protein. The sample has 680,000 or so distinct CDR3 sequences, roughly a third seen once. The clonotype was recovered from a human donor in good health (CMV status not recorded). Some clones in this sample may be carry-over from other donors' samples. Sequencing was performed on PBMCs.

CDR3 DNA: TGTGCCAGTAGTATGAAGGGGGCTCACTCTGGGGCCAACGTCCTGACTTTC. Its protein product is CASSMKGAHSGANVLTF. The chain is built from TRBV19 and TRBJ2-6, with 7 bases matching TRBD1. CDR3 length: 17 residues. J lost 0 bases, V lost 3 bases, and 5 bases had no gene match. Per germline, CDR1 LNHDA and CDR2 SQIVND (reference sequence).